A selection of T cell receptor beta chains follows, all from one sample in a study of blood T cell repertoires in COVID-19. TCRdb's copy holds only in-frame clones and misses some; the assay was immunoSEQ multiplex PCR. Among over 85,000 clones, roughly 82% were seen once, and the ten largest hold more than 15%. The sample consisted of peripheral blood. These receptors all come from a woman aged 60 to 75 with acute or convalescent COVID-19. Both conserved end residues are part of each CDR3. A D gene is named only where the DNA matches it firmly. Expanded clones are given a class, and other clones once, few, many or no size at all.

J	V	D	size	DNA	CDR3
TRBJ1-1	TRBV2	TRBD1	NA	TGTGCCAGCAAGCGGGCAGGGGGACCGAACACTGAAGCTTTCTTT	CASKRAGGPNTEAFF
TRBJ2-7	TRBV3-1/TRBV3-2	TRBD2	NA	TGTGCCAGCAGCCAAGATGCCCTAGCGGTCGACTGCGAGCAGTACTTC	CASSQDALAVDCEQYF
TRBJ1-2	TRBV3-1/TRBV3-2	TRBD1	NA	TGTGCCAGCACCACAGGGGGTAACTATGGCTACACCTTC	CASTTGGNYGYTF
TRBJ1-6	TRBV3-1/TRBV3-2	NA	NA	TGTGCCAGCAGCCTCCAGGAGGGGTACAATTCACCCCTCCACTTT	CASSLQEGYNSPLHF
TRBJ2-7	TRBV28	NA	NA	TGTGCCAGCAGTCCCCCCGGGGGTAACGAGCAGTACTTC	CASSPPGGNEQYF
TRBJ2-5	TRBV5-8	NA	NA	TGTGCCAGCAGGACGAGAGGGAGGCGGGAGACCCAGTACTTC	CASRTRGRRETQYF
TRBJ1-4	TRBV30	NA	NA	TGTGCCTGGAGTGAGACAGCTTCCCGCGCAGCTAATGAAAAACTGTTTTTT	CAWSETASRAANEKLFF
TRBJ2-1	TRBV7-9	NA	NA	TGTGCCAGCAGCTTACGGGACTTGGACCGGTTCTTC	CASSLRDLDRFF
TRBJ1-1	TRBV14	NA	NA	TGTGCCAGCAGCCAAGATCCCACCGGGGGGCGGACTGAAGCTTTCTTT	CASSQDPTGGRTEAFF
TRBJ2-4	TRBV7-3	TRBD1	NA	TGTGCCAGCAGCATACAGGGGGATAGCGAAAACATTCAGTACTTC	CASSIQGDSENIQYF
TRBJ2-7	TRBV6-6	NA	NA	TGTGCCAGCGGGCCGACAGGTTTCGAGCAGTACTTC	CASGPTGFEQYF
TRBJ1-1	TRBV5-6	NA	NA	TGTGCCAGCAGCTTGGTGCAGCGTCAGAACACTGAAGCTTTCTTT	CASSLVQRQNTEAFF
TRBJ2-2	TRBV7-3	TRBD2	NA	TGTGCCAGCAGCTCCGCCGGGACTAGGCAAAACACCGGGGAGCTGTTTTTT	CASSSAGTRQNTGELFF
TRBJ1-3	TRBV18	NA	NA	TGTGCCAGCTCACCAAAGCAGACAGGAAACACCATATATTTT	CASSPKQTGNTIYF
TRBJ1-2	TRBV18	NA	NA	TGTGCCAGCTCTCCGGACGGGGATGGAGTTAGAGGCTACACCTTC	CASSPDGDGVRGYTF
TRBJ1-2	TRBV18	TRBD1	NA	TGTGCCAGCTCACCCCCGGACAGGGGGCCTAATGGCTACACCTTC	CASSPPDRGPNGYTF
TRBJ2-2	TRBV6-5	NA	NA	TGTGCCAGCAGGCCGGCAGGAACCGGGGAGCTGTTTTTT	CASRPAGTGELFF
TRBJ2-1	TRBV14	NA	NA	TGTGCCAGCAGCCAAGTTTTAGCAGAGAGGGAGTTCTTC	CASSQVLAEREFF
TRBJ2-7	TRBV9	TRBD2	NA	TGTGCCAGCAGCGTAGGCGCTAGCGGGACCTACGAGCAGTACTTC	CASSVGASGTYEQYF
TRBJ1-2	TRBV7-2	TRBD1	NA	TGTGCCAGCAGCTTTGCCGGGACAGGGGGCTCTAACTATGGCTACACCTTC	CASSFAGTGGSNYGYTF
TRBJ2-7	TRBV18	TRBD1	NA	TGTGCCAGCTCAGGGGGACAGTCCTACGAGCAGTACTTC	CASSGGQSYEQYF
TRBJ1-1	TRBV11-1	TRBD1	NA	TGTGCCAGCAGCTCCTACAGGGGGCACACTGAAGCTTTCTTT	CASSSYRGHTEAFF
TRBJ2-6	TRBV5-1	NA	NA	TGCGCCAGCAGCTTGCTCCGGCCGGGGACTGGGGCCAACGTCCTGACTTTC	CASSLLRPGTGANVLTF
TRBJ2-3	TRBV24-1	NA	NA	TGTGCCACGGAGGGTGGGCGGGTGAGCACAGATACGCAGTATTTT	CATEGGRVSTDTQYF
TRBJ2-5	TRBV5-4	TRBD1	NA	TGTGCCAGCAGCTTGGGTGGACAGGGGGCAAGGGAGACCCAGTACTTC	CASSLGGQGARETQYF
TRBJ1-3	TRBV12-3/TRBV12-4	NA	NA	TGTGCCAGCGCCTACGCTGGAAACACCATATATTTT	CASAYAGNTIYF
TRBJ1-4	TRBV18	NA	once	TGTGCCAGCTCACCGGGCAAAAATGAAAAACTGTTTTTT	CASSPGKNEKLFF
TRBJ2-5	TRBV12-5	TRBD1	NA	TGTGCTAGTGGTAATGACAGGGGGGCAGAGACCCAGTACTTC	CASGNDRGAETQYF
TRBJ1-2	TRBV6-5	TRBD1	NA	TGTGCCAGCAGTTACGGACAGGGGACACTTGAGGGAAGCACCTTC	CASSYGQGTLEGSTF
TRBJ2-1	TRBV5-4	NA	NA	TGTGCCAGCAGCTTGGGGGGGCGGGTGGCGGGTGAGCAGTTCTTC	CASSLGGRVAGEQFF
TRBJ1-3	TRBV18	TRBD1	NA	TGTGCCAGCTCTCGATCGGGACAGGGGGCGCGTGGAAACACCATATATTTT	CASSRSGQGARGNTIYF
TRBJ2-7	TRBV28	NA	NA	TGTGCCAGCAGGGGAGCCACCTACGAGCAGTACTTC	CASRGATYEQYF
TRBJ1-4	TRBV9	TRBD1	NA	TGTGCCAGCAGCAGGGACAGGGGAAATGAAAAACTGTTTTTT	CASSRDRGNEKLFF
TRBJ2-1	TRBV4-1	NA	once	TGCGCCAGCAGCCAAGTTCTCGCAGGGTCAAATGAGCAGTTCTTC	CASSQVLAGSNEQFF
TRBJ1-5	TRBV28	NA	once	TGTGCCAGCAGTTTATCCCCGCACAGGAGCAATCAGCCCCAGCATTTT	CASSLSPHRSNQPQHF
TRBJ1-2	TRBV4-2	TRBD1	NA	TGTGCCAGCAGCCAAGAAATGGGACAGGGCTACACCTTC	CASSQEMGQGYTF
TRBJ2-2	TRBV4-2	NA	few	TGTGCCAGCAGCCAAGACCCGGGGGGCTGGACCGGGGAGCTGTTTTTT	CASSQDPGGWTGELFF
TRBJ2-7	TRBV28	NA	NA	TGTGCCAGCAGTTCGAAAACCAGGGGTTATTACGAGCAGTACTTC	CASSSKTRGYYEQYF
TRBJ2-7	TRBV7-9	NA	NA	TGTGCCAGCAGCGGTGGGCTCGAGCAGTACTTC	CASSGGLEQYF
TRBJ1-2	TRBV5-1	TRBD1	NA	TGCGCCAGCAGCTTGGACAGGGGGTCCTATGGCTACACCTTC	CASSLDRGSYGYTF
TRBJ1-1	TRBV12-3/TRBV12-4	NA	NA	TGTGCCAGCAGTTATCGGAACACTGAAGCTTTCTTT	CASSYRNTEAFF
TRBJ1-1	TRBV18	TRBD1	NA	TGTGCCAGCTCACTACAAGGCACCGAGGGGGCGGCTTTCTTT	CASSLQGTEGAAFF
TRBJ1-2	TRBV6-2/TRBV6-3	NA	NA	TGTGCCAGCAGTTTGGACAGCAGTAATAACTATGGCTACACCTTC	CASSLDSSNNYGYTF
TRBJ2-7	TRBV3-1/TRBV3-2	NA	few	TGTGCCAGCAGGGGCTACACCTACGAGCAGTACTTC	CASRGYTYEQYF
TRBJ1-2	TRBV19	TRBD1	few	TGTGCCAGTAGTAACCTTCGACAGGGTGGCTACACCTTC	CASSNLRQGGYTF
TRBJ1-1	TRBV6-5	NA	NA	TGTGCCAGCAGCCTCGCGTTGAGCACTGAAGCTTTCTTT	CASSLALSTEAFF
TRBJ1-1	TRBV5-1	NA	NA	TGCGCCAGCACCCAGCAGGGACCAGGGGACACTGAAGCTTTCTTT	CASTQQGPGDTEAFF
TRBJ1-5	TRBV4-2	TRBD1	NA	TGTGCCAGCAGCCCCTACGGGACAGCGGGTCAGCCCCAGCATTTT	CASSPYGTAGQPQHF
TRBJ1-3	TRBV29-1	NA	few	TGCAGCGTTGCGGGGGACTTCTCTGGAAACACCATATATTTT	CSVAGDFSGNTIYF
TRBJ1-2	TRBV6-1	NA	NA	TGTGCCAGCAGTGAAGCCGGGTGGTATGGCTACACCTTC	CASSEAGWYGYTF
TRBJ2-5	TRBV7-2	NA	NA	TGTGCCAGCAGCTCGCAGCGGGCGGAGACCCAGTACTTC	CASSSQRAETQYF
TRBJ2-4	TRBV6-1	TRBD1	few	TGTGCCAGCAGTGAGACAGGGATAGACATTCAGTACTTC	CASSETGIDIQYF
TRBJ1-1	TRBV6-5	NA	NA	TGTGCCAGCATCCCCACGGGATCCCAGAACACTGAAGCTTTCTTT	CASIPTGSQNTEAFF
TRBJ2-7	TRBV28	TRBD1	NA	TGTGCCAGCTCCCGATGGAGGACAGGGGTATACGAGCAGTACTTC	CASSRWRTGVYEQYF
TRBJ2-7	TRBV7-2	TRBD2	NA	TGTGCCAGCAGCTTATGGGGAGGGAGTACCTACGAGCAGTACTTC	CASSLWGGSTYEQYF
TRBJ1-2	TRBV5-1	NA	NA	TGCGCCAGCAGCTTGGAACACATCTATGGCTACACCTTC	CASSLEHIYGYTF
TRBJ2-5	TRBV27	TRBD2	NA	TGTGCCAGCAGTCCCACGACTAGCGGGGGAATTGGGACCCAGTACTTC	CASSPTTSGGIGTQYF
TRBJ1-5	TRBV19	NA	NA	TGTGCCAGTGACCTTGAGGGGAGGAATCAGCCCCAGCATTTT	CASDLEGRNQPQHF
TRBJ1-1	TRBV5-6	TRBD1	few	TGTGCCAGCAGCTCGACAGGGGGCGGGACTGAAGCTTTCTTT	CASSSTGGGTEAFF
TRBJ2-1	TRBV7-3	NA	NA	TGTGCCAGCAGCTCCCGCACTTCAAATGAGCAGTTCTTC	CASSSRTSNEQFF